Sequencing of this TCR beta chain was carried out in a study of blood T cell repertoires in COVID-19. Sequencing used immunoSEQ multiplex PCR; TCRdb keeps in-frame clones, though not all of them. The sample holds roughly 520,000 clones, roughly 90% seen once. Participants spanned ages about 18 to 100 years and resided in 24 US areas. The CDR3 runs to 15 residues. Germline lookup yields CDR1 SGHTA and CDR2 FQGNSA. V lost 3 bases, J lost 4 bases, and 13 bases lay in between. The chain links TRBV7-2 to TRBJ2-1; perhaps TRBD2 as D (6 bases). Sequencing was done on a sample of PBMCs or T cells enriched from blood (not recorded which). This TCR was sampled from a woman in her thirties or forties who had recovered from COVID-19. The CDR3 loop is CASSFITGEYNEQFF. CDR3 nucleotides: TGTGCCAGCAGCTTCATAACGGGGGAATACAATGAGCAGTTCTTC.